This TCR beta chain was documented in a study of identical twins. The table lists this clonotype with a few counts. Its antigen is currently unknown. One entry per CDR3 protein results from TCRdb running MiXCR on the 5' RACE reads. The table lists 650,000 to 800,000 distinct CDR3 sequences, 8.6% of them singletons. General observations from the study: Insertion counts were lower in abundant cord blood beta clonotypes, a trend that memory repertoires did not show.

The CDR3 covers 17 residues. Trimming took 1 base from V and 3 from J; bases not matched to a gene: 12. Another study also made use of these data, one on yellow fever vaccine responses in identical twins. That paper states: A vaccine T cell response that seemed partly convergent and partly personalized was reported in twins.

The rearrangement joins TRBV12-3 or TRBV12-4 to TRBJ2-7; 7 positions match TRBD2. The receptor was isolated from a woman aged 18-29 years in good health. The specimen was PBMCs. CDR3 loop: CASSLGWDYPAGYEQYF. In DNA form, the CDR3 reads TGTGCCAGCAGTTTAGGATGGGACTACCCAGCGGGCTACGAGCAGTACTTC.